The next 17 T cell receptor beta chains were all read from a single sample in a study of T cell responses to AZD1222 COVID-19 vaccine. Only in-frame clones appear in the TCRdb table, and some are missing; sequencing was by immunoSEQ multiplex PCR. The data show about 140,000 clones, roughly 89% seen once. The sample was peripheral blood, taken 28 days after the second dose of the MenACWY control vaccine. The receptors here all came from an adult who received the MenACWY meningococcal vaccine as a control.

The J gene is TRBJ2-7, the V gene TRBV5-1; the match to TRBD1 covers 8 bases. CDR1 is SGHRS, CDR2 YFSETQ, per germline. V lost 3 bases and J lost 3; bases outside the gene matches: 5. This CDR3 is built from 14 residues. The CDR3 protein is CASSWGTGNYEQYF. Here the CDR3 DNA reads TGCGCCAGCAGCTGGGGGACAGGAAACTACGAGCAGTACTTC.

The chain couples TRBV7-9 to TRBJ1-5; D may be TRBD1 (5 bases). Germline V lookup: CDR1 SEHNR, CDR2 FQNEAQ (reference sequence). Trimming stripped 0 bases from V and 7 bases from J, with 13 bases between. The CDR3 loop spans 15 amino acids. The CDR3 DNA sequence: TGTGCCAGCAGCTTAGCGGGAGGGGAGGGACAGCCCCAGCATTTT. Amino acids: CASSLAGGEGQPQHF.

The CDR3 loop is CASSYSWQGARYEQYF. The CDR3 coding sequence is TGTGCCAGCAGTTACTCGTGGCAGGGGGCTCGCTACGAGCAGTACTTC. V gene TRBV6-2 or TRBV6-3 combines with J gene TRBJ2-7; TRBD1 matches at 8 bases. V dropped 0 bases and J dropped 3; count of bases not matched to a gene: 7. The germline V gene has CDR1 MNHEY and CDR2 SVGEGT. CDR3 length: 16 residues.

This chain joins TRBV24-1 and TRBJ1-3, with unresolved D. This CDR3 spans 14 amino acids. V lost 3 bases and J 8 bases, leaving 13 bases between the germline ends. Germline V lookup: CDR1 KGHDR, CDR2 SFDVKD. The CDR3 DNA sequence: TGTGCCACCAGTGATCACCTACACGGGCACACCATATATTTT. It is translated as CATSDHLHGHTIYF.

The rearrangement joins TRBV11-2 to TRBJ1-1, with D tentatively TRBD1 (5 bases). The CDR3 consists of 13 residues. Trimming removed 3 bases from V and 4 bases from J, with 9 bases in between. Germline CDR1 SGHAT, CDR2 FQNNGV. The CDR3 spells CASSFGGVTEAFF. In nucleotides, the CDR3 is TGTGCCAGCAGCTTTGGGGGTGTCACTGAAGCTTTCTTT.

The chain recombines TRBV28 with TRBJ2-7; D is unresolved. Trimming pared 6 bases from V and 2 bases from J, leaving 5 bases between. CDR1 MDHEN and CDR2 SYDVKM come from the germline V gene. The CDR3 consists of 11 residues. The CDR3 protein is CASSPAYEQYF. The CDR3 DNA reads TGTGCCAGCAGCCCGGCCTACGAGCAGTACTTC. Using reference TRBV28 and TRBJ2-7 for the parts outside the CDR3, the full variable domain is DVKVTQSSRYLVKRTGEKVFLECVQDMDHENMFWYRQDPGLGLRLIYFSYDVKMKEKGDIPEGYSVSREKKERFSLILESASTNQTSMYLCASSPAYEQYFGPGTRLTVT.

The J gene is TRBJ2-7, the V gene TRBV5-1, with D uncertain. Germline V gene lookup returns CDR1 SGHRS and CDR2 YFSETQ. The CDR3 runs to 17 residues. Trimming removed 1 base from V and 0 bases from J, with 17 bases in between. The CDR3: CASSLLGQSFSSYEQYF. Written as DNA, the CDR3 is TGCGCCAGCAGCTTGCTCGGTCAGTCTTTTAGCTCCTACGAGCAGTACTTC.

The genes are TRBV14 and TRBJ2-7; D is uncertain. The germline V gene encodes CDR1 SGHDN and CDR2 FVKESK. This CDR3 is 13 amino acids long. The V end was cut by 4 bases, the J end by 2 bases, with 9 bases between. DNA of the CDR3: TGTGCCAGCAGCCCCAGGTTACCCTACGAGCAGTACTTC. It codes for CASSPRLPYEQYF.

The chain combines TRBV30 with TRBJ1-5, with 7 bases aligning to TRBD1. V gave up 1 base and J gave up 0 bases; unmatched junction bases: 3. The germline CDR1 and CDR2 sequences are GTSNPN and SVGIG (reference sequence). The CDR3 runs 15 residues. The CDR3 DNA reads TGTGCCTGGAGTGAGGGGGCCTATAGCAATCAGCCCCAGCATTTT. It encodes CAWSEGAYSNQPQHF.

This sequence joins TRBV28 and TRBJ2-5, with TRBD2 identical over 10 bases. The CDR3 has 18 residues. The V segment lost 1 base and the J segment 5 bases; nucleotides outside the gene matches: 13. Germline lookup yields CDR1 MDHEN and CDR2 SYDVKM. CDR3 protein: CASSLFPASGRSSETQYF. CDR3 in DNA: TGTGCCAGCAGTTTATTCCCGGCTAGCGGGAGATCCTCCGAGACCCAGTACTTC.

The J gene is TRBJ2-1, the V gene TRBV4-3; 14 bases align to TRBD2. CDR3 size: 17 residues. In germline, CDR1 is LGHNA, CDR2 YSLEER. The V and J ends lost 3 bases and 6 bases, in that order; junction bases with no gene match: 7. The CDR3 reads CASSQGLTSGRANEQFF. CDR3 nucleotides: TGCGCCAGCAGCCAGGGCTTGACTAGCGGGAGGGCCAATGAGCAGTTCTTC.

V gene TRBV9 combines with J gene TRBJ1-3; D possibly corresponds to TRBD1 (5 bases). Trimming removed 0 bases from V and 4 bases from J, with 14 bases in between. Germline CDR1 and CDR2: SGDLS and YYNGEE. The CDR3 sequence is 16 residues long. CDR3 sequence: CASSVDLRGTGNTIYF. CDR3 coding DNA: TGTGCCAGCAGCGTAGATCTCCGGGGGACGGGAAACACCATATATTTT. Based on the CDR3 plus reference TRBV9 and TRBJ1-3, the full variable domain is DSGVTQTPKHLITATGQRVTLRCSPRSGDLSVYWYQQSLDQGLQFLIQYYNGEERAKGNILERFSAQQFPDLHSELNLSSLELGDSALYFCASSVDLRGTGNTIYFGEGSWLTVV.

This chain uses TRBV14 with TRBJ1-1, with D maybe TRBD1 (6 bases). CDR3 length: 15 residues. Trimming took off 2 bases at V and 1 base at J, with 11 bases between the two ends. Per the germline V gene, CDR1 is SGHDN and CDR2 is FVKESK. The CDR3 DNA is TGTGCCAGCAGCCAAACAGGGAGCTCGAACACTGAAGCTTTCTTT. This translates into CASSQTGSSNTEAFF.

The CDR3: CASRATIRTDTQYF. CDR3 DNA sequence: TGTGCCAGCAGAGCGACAATACGCACAGATACGCAGTATTTT. The chain is built from TRBV6-5 and TRBJ2-3; no definite D call. The germline V gene encodes CDR1 MNHEY and CDR2 SVGAGI. This CDR3 has 14 amino acids. Trimming pared 6 bases from V and 1 base from J, leaving 11 bases between.

V gene TRBV6-5 combines with J gene TRBJ1-1; D call uncertain. This CDR3 is 15 amino acids long. The germline CDR1 and CDR2 sequences are MNHEY and SVGAGI. Trimming removed 6 bases at V and 5 bases at J, with 19 bases between. This CDR3 is CASRGMEGVATEAFF. The CDR3 nucleotides read TGTGCCAGCAGGGGAATGGAGGGTGTGGCGACTGAAGCTTTCTTT.

The chain links TRBV9 to TRBJ2-7; D is tentatively TRBD1 or TRBD2 (7 bases each). The germline gives CDR1 SGDLS, CDR2 YYNGEE. V lost 2 bases to trimming and J lost 6 bases, with 12 bases between them. The CDR3 extends over 13 amino acids. Written as DNA, the CDR3 is TGTGCCAGCAGCGTCAGGGGGGAGGGCGAGCAGTACTTC. This encodes CASSVRGEGEQYF.

The rearrangement uses TRBV7-6 and TRBJ2-2; 10 nucleotides agree with TRBD1. J was trimmed by 4 bases and V by 5 bases; bases with no gene match: 7. The CDR3 is 16 amino acids. Germline V CDR1 and CDR2: SGHVS, FNYEAQ. The CDR3: CASSERTGGGTGELFF. As DNA, the CDR3 is TGTGCCAGCAGCGAAAGGACAGGGGGTGGCACCGGGGAGCTGTTTTTT.